A single sample gave rise to the 20 T cell receptor beta chains below, sequenced in a study of blood T cell repertoires in COVID-19. The table came from immunoSEQ multiplex PCR; TCRdb's copy has only in-frame clones and leaves some out. The table lists 60,000 to 65,000 clones, less than 80% of them singletons. Input material: peripheral blood. Receptors originate from a man aged 60-69 years with acute or convalescent COVID-19.

This chain uses TRBV12-3 or TRBV12-4 with TRBJ1-1, with 8 bases fitting TRBD1. V shed 4 bases and J 5 bases; nucleotides not matched to a gene: 3. The CDR3 is 13 amino acids. The CDR3: CASSSRQGTEAFF. The CDR3 DNA follows: TGTGCCAGCAGTTCCAGACAGGGGACTGAAGCTTTCTTT.

The V and J genes are TRBV11-2 and TRBJ2-7; D remains ambiguous. Germline CDR1 is SGHAT and CDR2 is FQNNGV. The CDR3 spans 14 residues. Trimming stripped 5 bases from V and 0 bases from J, with 11 bases between. The CDR3 bases are TGTGCCAGCAGCGCAAACCCGAGCTCCTACGAGCAGTACTTC. Translated: CASSANPSSYEQYF.

The chain employs TRBV25-1 and TRBJ2-7, with 10 bases lining up with TRBD2. V was pared by 2 bases and J by 2 bases, with 3 bases of the junction left unmatched. The germline CDR1 and CDR2 sequences are MGHDK and SYGVNS. The CDR3 covers 15 residues. CDR3 bases: TGTGCCAGCAGTGAAACGGGACTAGCGCCCTACGAGCAGTACTTC. Translating it yields CASSETGLAPYEQYF.

V gene TRBV27 combines with J gene TRBJ2-1, with 10 bases fitting TRBD2. V lost 5 bases, J lost 0 bases, and 7 bases stayed unmatched. Germline CDR1 is MNHEY and CDR2 is SMNVEV (reference sequence). CDR3 size: 17 residues. CDR3 sequence: CASSPQASGSSYNEQFF. In nucleotides, the CDR3 is TGTGCCAGCAGTCCCCAAGCTAGCGGGAGCTCCTACAATGAGCAGTTCTTC.

The genes are TRBV2 and TRBJ2-5; 15 nucleotides align to TRBD2. The germline V gene encodes CDR1 SNHLY and CDR2 FYNNEI. After removal of 4 bases from V and 4 bases from J, the junction contained 4 bases not matched to a gene. CDR3 length: 16 amino acids. Here the CDR3 DNA reads TGTGCCAGCAGTGGGCCGGGACTAGCGGGAGGAGAGACCCAGTACTTC. This translates into CASSGPGLAGGETQYF.

The rearrangement joins TRBV14 to TRBJ2-5; 8 positions match TRBD1. CDR1 and CDR2 from the germline V gene are SGHDN and FVKESK. J gave up 5 bases and V 4 bases, and 9 bases lay outside the gene matches. The CDR3 sequence is 15 residues long. The CDR3 spells CASSRLQGGSETQYF. CDR3 DNA sequence: TGTGCCAGCAGCCGACTACAGGGGGGTTCGGAGACCCAGTACTTC.

The chain joins TRBV25-1 to TRBJ2-5; 8 bases match TRBD1. This CDR3 has 15 residues. The junction had 4 bases not matched to a gene; V was cut back by 4 bases and J by 0 bases. CDR1 and CDR2 (germline): MGHDK, SYGVNS. In DNA, the CDR3 is TGTGCCAGCAGTGCCCACAGGGGGAACCAAGAGACCCAGTACTTC. Amino acids: CASSAHRGNQETQYF.

The chain is built from TRBV28 and TRBJ1-2; no firm D call. The CDR3 loop spans 15 amino acids. Trimming took off 1 base at V and 0 bases at J, with 9 bases between the two ends. Per germline, CDR1 MDHEN and CDR2 SYDVKM. CDR3 DNA: TGTGCCAGCAGTTTATACCTGGGCCCTAACTATGGCTACACCTTC. Residues: CASSLYLGPNYGYTF.

This sequence joins TRBV9 and TRBJ2-5; no clear D gene. The length of the CDR3 is 12 residues. CDR1 is SGDLS and CDR2 is YYNGEE in the germline V gene. V lost 3 bases and J lost 1, with 4 bases in between. The CDR3: CASSAGQETQYF. The CDR3 DNA sequence: TGTGCCAGCAGCGCCGGCCAAGAGACCCAGTACTTC.

This chain joins TRBV7-9 and TRBJ2-7; possibly TRBD1 for D (5 bases). This CDR3 is 14 amino acids long. Deletions cut 1 base from V and 3 bases from J, with 10 bases between. Germline CDR1 and CDR2: SEHNR and FQNEAQ (reference sequence). In DNA form, the CDR3 reads TGTGCCAGCAGCTTAGGAGACAGTCACTACGAGCAGTACTTC. Translating gives CASSLGDSHYEQYF.

This clone appeared once. The rearrangement links TRBV29-1 to TRBJ2-3; a weak D match, TRBD1 (7 bases). The germline gives CDR1 SQVTM, CDR2 ANQGSEA. This CDR3 is built from 14 residues. Between the trimmed V and J ends, which lost 6 bases and 4 bases, there was a span of 17 bases. The CDR3 DNA follows: TGCAGCGTCAGACTTTTCAGGGGGGCAGATACGCAGTATTTT. It yields the protein CSVRLFRGADTQYF.

The CDR3 loop is CASRDRGMGNSPLHF. DNA of the CDR3: TGTGCCAGCCGGGACAGGGGAATGGGGAATTCACCCCTCCACTTT. The rearrangement joins TRBV3-1 (or the pseudogene TRBV3-2) to TRBJ1-6, with TRBD1 matching 10 bases. This CDR3 is 15 amino acids long. With V trimmed by 8 bases and J by 7 bases, 8 bases remained unmatched. The germline gives CDR1 LGHDT, CDR2 YNNKEL (reference sequence).

The CDR3 here is CASSLGGALGNEQFF. CDR3 in DNA: TGTGCCAGCAGCTTGGGTGGGGCCCTGGGCAATGAGCAGTTCTTC. This chain joins TRBV5-4 and TRBJ2-1, with a tentative D call TRBD1 (5 bases). Germline values: CDR1 SGHNT, CDR2 YYREEE (reference sequence). The CDR3 length is 15 residues. V was pared by 0 bases and J by 6 bases, with 13 bases between.

The V and J genes are TRBV28 and TRBJ1-5, with 7 bases identical to TRBD1. In germline, CDR1 is MDHEN, CDR2 SYDVKM. Unmatched junction bases numbered 11, after V lost 6 bases and J lost 6 bases. This CDR3 spans 15 amino acids. This chain's CDR3 is CASSWDSEYGQPQHF. The CDR3 DNA reads TGTGCCAGCAGCTGGGACAGTGAATACGGTCAGCCCCAGCATTTT.

This chain uses TRBV5-1 with TRBJ2-2, with D perhaps matching TRBD1 (6 bases). Trimming left V 4 bases short and J 3 bases short, with 13 bases between. This CDR3 is 15 amino acids long. Germline values: CDR1 SGHRS, CDR2 YFSETQ. The CDR3 DNA reads TGCGCCAGCAGCCCGACCAGGGGAGACACCGGGGAGCTGTTTTTT. Residues: CASSPTRGDTGELFF.

This clone was counted between two and nine times. The chain uses TRBV28 and TRBJ2-7; 9 nucleotides agree with TRBD1. The junction had 11 bases not matched to a gene; V was cut back by 6 bases and J by 5 bases. Germline V gene data show CDR1 as MDHEN and CDR2 as SYDVKM. This CDR3 has 15 amino acids. The CDR3 DNA follows: TGTGCCAGCAGGACCCCACAGGGGGCAGGCAACGAGCAGTACTTC. This gives the protein CASRTPQGAGNEQYF. Complete variable domain (other parts from reference TRBV28 and TRBJ2-7): DVKVTQSSRYLVKRTGEKVFLECVQDMDHENMFWYRQDPGLGLRLIYFSYDVKMKEKGDIPEGYSVSREKKERFSLILESASTNQTSMYLCASRTPQGAGNEQYFGPGTRLTVT.

This clone was counted between two and nine times. The J gene is TRBJ1-5, the V gene TRBV6-5, with D unresolved. Germline values: CDR1 MNHEY, CDR2 SVGAGI. V lost 0 bases and J 6 bases, leaving 6 bases between the germline ends. The CDR3 is 13 amino acids. The CDR3 DNA follows: TGTGCCAGCAGTTACTCGAATAGTCAGCCCCAGCATTTT. It specifies CASSYSNSQPQHF.

The chain employs TRBV4-3 and TRBJ2-3; 9 bases map to TRBD2. CDR3 length: 16 amino acids. With V trimmed by 0 bases and J by 2 bases, 3 bases remained unmatched. Germline V gives CDR1 LGHNA, CDR2 YSLEER. For the CDR3, the DNA is TGCGCCAGCAGCCAAGATTGGACTAGCGACACAGATACGCAGTATTTT. Translation gives CASSQDWTSDTDTQYF.

J is TRBJ2-2 and V is TRBV28; 9 positions match TRBD2. Trimming took 3 bases from V and 6 from J; bases not matched to a gene: 8. The CDR3 length is 16 residues. Germline assignment: CDR1 MDHEN and CDR2 SYDVKM. This CDR3 is CASSLLAGASPGELFF. The CDR3, as DNA: TGTGCCAGCAGTTTGTTAGCGGGAGCGTCCCCCGGGGAGCTGTTTTTT.

Turning to this clone: The sample holds other DNA sequences that translate to the same CDR3. The chain couples TRBV9 to TRBJ1-6, with D possibly matching TRBD1 (5 bases). V was trimmed by 2 bases and J by 7 bases, leaving 10 bases between them. In germline, CDR1 is SGDLS, CDR2 YYNGEE. The CDR3 sequence is 14 residues long. CDR3 loop: CASSVGGENSPLHF. CDR3 coding DNA: TGTGCCAGCAGCGTCGGAGGGGAGAATTCACCCCTCCACTTT.